The T cell receptor (beta chain) described here comes from a study of T cell changes during pregnancy in multiple sclerosis. Using immunoSEQ multiplex PCR, the repertoire was profiled, and TCRdb retains in-frame clones only, with some absent. This sample yields 50,000 to 65,000 clones, of which around 90% are seen a single time; 3% belongs to the top ten. Germline V lookup: CDR1 MGHDK, CDR2 SYGVNS. The CDR3 is 15 amino acids. J lost 5 bases, V lost 1 base, and 5 bases had no gene match. This clonotype was sampled from a female donor with multiple sclerosis, enrolled in a pregnancy study. Material: CD8+ T cells from peripheral blood mononuclear cells, obtained before pregnancy. This chain connects TRBV25-1 to TRBJ2-7; the match to TRBD1 covers 10 bases. As DNA, the CDR3 is TGTGCCAGCAGTGAATCTTTCGGGACAGGGGACGAGCAGTACTTC. Its translation is CASSESFGTGDEQYF.